The rows below give T cell receptor beta chains drawn from one sample of a study of T-cell memory formation after mild COVID-19. In TCRdb, the 5' RACE reads were re-called with MiXCR into one record per CDR3 protein. Of 470,000 or so distinct CDR3 sequences detected, around 18% appear once; the ten largest clones hold 8.4%. The material sequenced was PBMCs or a T cell subset sorted from them (not recorded which). These receptors all come from an adult woman who had mild COVID-19 (a few samples of this study predate the infection). Cell type and time point are not known. CDR3s include the opening cysteine and the closing phenylalanine or tryptophan. The D gene is left open where the match is weak. Size values are once, few and many counts, or a class for expanded clones, and some rows have none.

j_call	clone_size	d_call	v_call	cdr3_nt	cdr3_aa
TRBJ2-5	NA	NA	TRBV7-2	TGTGCCAGCAGCTTAAGTCCCCTATCGACAGGACAGGAGACCCAGTACTTC	CASSLSPLSTGQETQYF
TRBJ1-3	NA	TRBD1	TRBV9	TGTGCCAGCAGCGAAAGTCGGGACAGCTCTGGAAACACCATATATTTT	CASSESRDSSGNTIYF
TRBJ2-7	NA	NA	TRBV7-8	TGTGCCAGCAGCCATAGCGGCAGGGAGATCGGGTTCGAGCAGTACTTC	CASSHSGREIGFEQYF
TRBJ1-5	NA	TRBD1	TRBV6-5	TGTGCCAGCAGTTCCACAGGGGGCGTGAGCAATCAGCCCCAGCATTTT	CASSSTGGVSNQPQHF
TRBJ1-3	NA	NA	TRBV3-1	TGTGCCAGCAGCCAACCTCATCTGGGCTCTGGAAACACCATATATTTT	CASSQPHLGSGNTIYF
TRBJ2-2	NA	NA	TRBV5-1	TGCGCCAGCAGCTCGACCGGGACAACCACCGGGGAGCTGTTTTTT	CASSSTGTTTGELFF
TRBJ2-1	NA	TRBD1	TRBV11-2	TGTGCCAGCAGCTTAACAGGGGCGGCCTACAATGAGCAGTTCTTC	CASSLTGAAYNEQFF
TRBJ1-2	few	NA	TRBV14	TGTGCCAGCAGCCAAGATCTCGGGACCTATGGCTACACCTTC	CASSQDLGTYGYTF
TRBJ1-1	NA	NA	TRBV7-9	TGTGCCAGCAGCTTGCTCCGACAGGAGAACACTGAAGCTTTCTTT	CASSLLRQENTEAFF
TRBJ2-1	NA	NA	TRBV25-1	TGTGCCAGCAGTGCCCCGGGACGCGGCTGGGATGAGCAGTTCTTC	CASSAPGRGWDEQFF
TRBJ1-3	few	NA	TRBV4-1	TGCGCCAGCAGCCTAGCAGGGTGGGGAAACACCATATATTTT	CASSLAGWGNTIYF
TRBJ2-3	NA	NA	TRBV6-5	TGTGCCAGCAGTTATAGGCAGGGGATGAATACGCAGTATTTT	CASSYRQGMNTQYF
TRBJ2-7	NA	NA	TRBV7-2	TGTGCCAGCAGCTTAGTGGCGGTCAGCTCCTACGAGCAGTACTTC	CASSLVAVSSYEQYF
TRBJ1-4	NA	NA	TRBV20-1	TGCAGTGCTAGAGATCGTGGTGAAAAACTGTTTTTT	CSARDRGEKLFF
TRBJ2-4	NA	TRBD1	TRBV5-4	TGTGCCAGCAGCTTCCGACAGGGGGCTGACATTCAGTACTTC	CASSFRQGADIQYF
TRBJ2-3	NA	NA	TRBV6-6	TGTGCCAGCAGCCGGTCTTCGGATACGCAGTATTTT	CASSRSSDTQYF
TRBJ1-1	NA	NA	TRBV5-1	TGCGCCAGCAGCTCTGAGTTTAGTAACACTGAAGCTTTCTTT	CASSSEFSNTEAFF
TRBJ1-1	few	NA	TRBV2	TGTGCCAGCAGTGGCCAGGGCCGGAACACTGAAGCTTTCTTT	CASSGQGRNTEAFF
TRBJ1-1	NA	NA	TRBV11-2	TGTGCCAGCAGCTTCCATTACGGGGGGTCTGAAGCTTTCTTT	CASSFHYGGSEAFF
TRBJ2-3	few	TRBD1	TRBV7-3	TGTGCCAGCAGCCAAGGTCGGACAGGGCGCACAGATACGCAGTATTTT	CASSQGRTGRTDTQYF
TRBJ1-1	many	NA	TRBV29-1	TGCAGCGTCAAGGACGGCATGAACACTGAAGCTTTCTTT	CSVKDGMNTEAFF
TRBJ1-2	few	NA	TRBV9	TGTGCCAGCACCCAAACCGATGGTTACTATGGCTACACCTTC	CASTQTDGYYGYTF